This T cell receptor beta chain was identified during a study of CD8 T cells in Susac syndrome. Random hexamers were used to reverse transcribe the RNA input (roughly 0.5 to 1 ug). With immunoSEQ multiplex PCR, TCR beta CDR3 was amplified across 54 Vbeta and 13 Jbeta. TCRdb processed the immunoSEQ multiplex PCR reads anew with MiXCR; each CDR3 protein has one entry. Of over 350,000 distinct CDR3 sequences listed, around 85% are singletons. Sequencing of TCR beta was carried out in blood CD8+ and CD4+ T cells. The multiple sclerosis control group consisted of treatment-naive patients whose relapsing-remitting disease, which was either stable or active, fulfilled revised McDonald criteria. While CD8+ and CD4+ T cells were isolated negatively, TEMRA cells were enriched by FACS. This CDR3 has 15 residues. Germline CDR1 and CDR2: SGHAT and FQNNGV. V was trimmed by 4 bases and J by 4 bases, leaving 13 bases between them.

This chain connects TRBV11-2 to TRBJ2-2, with unresolved D. The sample was CD8+ T cells from PBMCs. This TCR was sampled from a human donor with multiple sclerosis. The CDR3, as DNA: TGTGCCAGCAGCTCGACTCGGTTGGGCACCGGGGAGCTGTTTTTT. It translates to CASSSTRLGTGELFF.